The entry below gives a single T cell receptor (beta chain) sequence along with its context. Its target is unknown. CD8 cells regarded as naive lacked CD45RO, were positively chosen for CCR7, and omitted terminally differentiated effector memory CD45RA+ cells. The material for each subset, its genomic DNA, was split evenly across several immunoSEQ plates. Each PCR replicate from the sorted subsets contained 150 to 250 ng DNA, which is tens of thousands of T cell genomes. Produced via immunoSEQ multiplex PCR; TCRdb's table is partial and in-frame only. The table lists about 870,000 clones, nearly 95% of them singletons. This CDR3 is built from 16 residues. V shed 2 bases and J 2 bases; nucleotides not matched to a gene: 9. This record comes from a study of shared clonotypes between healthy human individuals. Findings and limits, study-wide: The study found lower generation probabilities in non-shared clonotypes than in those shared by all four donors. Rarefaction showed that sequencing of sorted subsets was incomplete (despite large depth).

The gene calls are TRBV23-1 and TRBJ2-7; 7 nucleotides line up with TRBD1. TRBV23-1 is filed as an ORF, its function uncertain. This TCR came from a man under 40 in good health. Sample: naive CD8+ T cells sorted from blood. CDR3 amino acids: CASSQLPGQSPYEQYF. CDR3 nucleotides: TGCGCCAGCAGTCAACTACCGGGACAGAGCCCCTACGAGCAGTACTTC.